This T cell receptor beta chain was sequenced during a study of shared clonotypes between healthy human individuals. Across the whole study: The donor group consisted of a couple of women and three men, aged 18 to 49. Notes on the study in general: The study found lower generation probabilities in non-shared clonotypes than in those shared by all four donors. Sharing across four donors was seen in around 5.1% of naive CD4 clonotypes.

Measured with immunoSEQ multiplex PCR; TCRdb has only the in-frame clones, and not every one. Of over 750,000 clones in the sample, roughly 96% were seen once. As to this clone: Its antigen is undetermined.

CD8 cells classed as naive were CD45RO-negative and positively selected for CCR7, excluding terminally differentiated effector memory CD45RA+ cells. V lost 5 bases and J 0 bases, leaving 20 bases between the germline ends. Germline-derived CDR1 and CDR2 are SGHVS and FQNEAQ. This CDR3 comprises 18 residues. The rearrangement links TRBV7-8 to TRBJ2-1; TRBD2 might be the D (6 bases). The sequence came from a man aged 25-45 years in good health. Sequenced input: naive CD8+ T cells sorted from blood. CDR3 bases: TGTGCCAGCAGCCGCGACGATAGCGGCCTAAGCTCCTACAATGAGCAGTTCTTC. As protein: CASSRDDSGLSSYNEQFF.